Shown below are 21 T cell receptor beta chains from a single sample sequenced in a study of OX40 agonist ivuxolimab in advanced cancers. This table comes from immunoSEQ multiplex PCR, and its TCRdb copy is limited to in-frame clones, with some not included. The sample consists of some 35,000 clones, roughly 80% of them appearing once. The sample was CD4+ or CD8+ T cells sorted from blood, taken in a trial of the OX40 agonist ivuxolimab. These receptors originate from an adult with an advanced solid tumor such as melanoma, head and neck, liver or kidney cancer.

Only a few counts were recorded for this clone. The chain carries TRBV25-1 and TRBJ1-5; D may be TRBD1 (6 bases). The CDR3 totals 14 residues. Germline CDR1 is MGHDK and CDR2 is SYGVNS. Between the trimmed V and J ends, which lost 3 bases and 6 bases, there was a span of 12 bases. The CDR3 reads CASSDLGAGQPQHF. For the CDR3, the DNA is TGTGCCAGCAGTGACTTGGGGGCGGGTCAGCCCCAGCATTTT.

The genes are TRBV7-8 and TRBJ1-6, with TRBD1 as a possible D gene (5 bases). Germline-derived CDR1 and CDR2 are SGHVS and FQNEAQ. The germline V and J ends were trimmed by 8 bases and 3 bases, with 8 bases remaining between them. The CDR3 sequence is 13 residues long. The CDR3: CASGDSYNSPLHF. CDR3 nucleotide sequence: TGTGCCAGCGGAGACAGCTATAATTCACCCCTCCACTTT.

This sequence joins TRBV28 and TRBJ2-1; 7 positions match TRBD1. The germline V gene encodes CDR1 MDHEN and CDR2 SYDVKM. CDR3 length: 14 amino acids. V lost 6 bases and J lost 4; bases outside the gene matches: 6. The CDR3 protein is CASREDRPYNEQFF. For the CDR3, the DNA is TGTGCCAGCAGGGAGGACAGGCCATACAATGAGCAGTTCTTC.

The chain recombines TRBV6-1 with TRBJ1-1; D perhaps matches TRBD1 (6 bases). Germline lookup yields CDR1 MNHNS and CDR2 SASEGT. V gave up 4 bases and J gave up 1 base, with 7 bases separating them. This CDR3 spans 13 amino acids. The DNA of the CDR3 is TGTGCCAGCAGTGTGACAGGGAACACTGAAGCTTTCTTT. Translation gives CASSVTGNTEAFF.

This clone showed up just a few times. CDR3 in DNA: TGTGCCAGCAGTTCTCCGGGGCCGGGGAGCAATCAGCCCCAGCATTTT. Amino acid sequence: CASSSPGPGSNQPQHF. V gene TRBV6-5 combines with J gene TRBJ1-5, with D maybe TRBD1 (5 bases). The CDR3 has 16 residues. V shed 4 bases and J shed 1 base, with 14 bases lying between them. Germline V lookup: CDR1 MNHEY, CDR2 SVGAGI.

The V call is TRBV30, the J call TRBJ2-7; tentative D call: TRBD2 (7 bases). The V end was cut by 0 bases, the J end by 4 bases, with 16 bases between. The CDR3 has 15 amino acids. The V gene's germline CDR1 is GTSNPN and CDR2 SVGIG (reference sequence). CDR3 coding DNA: TGTGCCTGGAGTGTACTTGGGGGGGCGGCTTACGAGCAGTACTTC. Amino acids: CAWSVLGGAAYEQYF.

The V call is TRBV7-9, the J call TRBJ2-3, with D possibly being TRBD2 (6 bases). The CDR3 is made up of 15 amino acids. Germline V gives CDR1 SEHNR, CDR2 FQNEAQ (reference sequence). V was trimmed by 5 bases and J by 3 bases, leaving 15 bases between them. CDR3 in amino acids: CASSRGLSLTDTQYF. CDR3 DNA: TGTGCCAGCAGCCGGGGACTCTCCCTGACAGATACGCAGTATTTT.

This sequence joins TRBV9 and TRBJ2-3; TRBD2 aligns across 10 bases. V lost 4 bases and J lost 2; bases outside the gene matches: 7. CDR3 length: 16 amino acids. In germline, CDR1 is SGDLS, CDR2 YYNGEE. CDR3 sequence reads: CASSPGTSAFTDTQYF. The CDR3 nucleotides are TGTGCCAGCAGCCCCGGGACTAGCGCTTTCACAGATACGCAGTATTTT.

The rearrangement joins TRBV5-1 to TRBJ2-5; no firm D call. CDR3 size: 13 residues. Germline lookup yields CDR1 SGHRS and CDR2 YFSETQ. Trimming took off 4 bases at V and 5 bases at J, with 12 bases between the two ends. The chain's CDR3 is CASSALGWETQYF. The CDR3 bases are TGCGCCAGCAGCGCCCTAGGCTGGGAGACCCAGTACTTC.

The V gene is TRBV30, the J gene TRBJ2-7, with 8 nucleotides matching TRBD1. This CDR3 has 14 residues. The J segment lost 3 bases and the V segment lost 5 bases, leaving 9 bases of the junction unmatched. The germline gives CDR1 GTSNPN, CDR2 SVGIG (reference sequence). The CDR3 nucleotides are TGTGCCTGGGGGACAGGCTTGGGGCTCTACGAGCAGTACTTC. As protein: CAWGTGLGLYEQYF. Full variable domain (remainder filled in from reference TRBV30 and TRBJ2-7): SQTIHQWPATLVQPVGSPLSLECTVEGTSNPNLYWYRQAAGRGLQLLFYSVGIGQISSEVPQNLSASRPQDRQFILSSKKLLLSDSGFYLCAWGTGLGLYEQYFGPGTRLTVT.

The rearrangement uses TRBV6-6 and TRBJ1-5; D is perhaps TRBD1 (5 bases). The CDR3 sequence is 14 residues long. Trimming removed 0 bases from V and 7 bases from J, with 10 bases in between. Per germline, CDR1 MNHNY and CDR2 SVGAGI (reference sequence). In nucleotides, the CDR3 is TGTGCCAGCAGTTACTCGGGGGAATCGCAGCCCCAGCATTTT. Protein sequence: CASSYSGESQPQHF.

The CDR3 sequence is CAWSGGGPEQFF. The CDR3 DNA reads TGTGCCTGGAGTGGAGGGGGGCCTGAGCAGTTCTTC. The rearrangement uses TRBV30 and TRBJ2-1; D possibly matches TRBD1 or TRBD2 (6 bases each). This CDR3 spans 12 amino acids. The germline CDR1 and CDR2 sequences are GTSNPN and SVGIG (reference sequence). Trimming took 1 base from V and 9 from J, leaving 10 bases between them.

This clone was observed once. The chain combines TRBV5-4 with TRBJ2-7, with D unclear. Trimming cost V 4 bases and J 3 bases, with 11 bases left between them. This CDR3 is 13 amino acids long. Germline V gene lookup returns CDR1 SGHNT and CDR2 YYREEE (reference sequence). The CDR3 DNA sequence: TGTGCCAGCAGCGTACCTCCCCTCTACGAGCAGTACTTC. It encodes CASSVPPLYEQYF.

This clone was counted once. The chain has TRBV5-1 and TRBJ1-6; D perhaps matches TRBD1 (6 bases). The CDR3 has 13 amino acids. Looked up from germline, CDR1 is SGHRS and CDR2 is YFSETQ. Trimming stripped 7 bases from V and 3 bases from J, with 8 bases between. CDR3 sequence reads: CASRTDYNSPLHF. In DNA, the CDR3 is TGCGCCAGCCGGACAGACTATAATTCACCCCTCCACTTT.

The CDR3 sequence: CASSLVSPVGPNYGYTF. CDR3 nucleotide sequence: TGTGCCAGCAGCTTAGTATCGCCGGTGGGACCCAACTATGGCTACACCTTC. The chain recombines TRBV13 with TRBJ1-2, with D perhaps TRBD1 (5 bases). This CDR3 contains 17 residues. Trimming pared 1 base from V and 2 bases from J, leaving 17 bases between. Looked up from germline, CDR1 is PRHDT and CDR2 is FYEKMQ (reference sequence).

The gene calls are TRBV18 and TRBJ1-1; possibly TRBD1 for D (6 bases). The germline V gene encodes CDR1 KGHSH and CDR2 LQKENI. V was trimmed by 1 base and J by 0 bases, leaving 15 bases between them. CDR3 length equals 17 residues. The DNA of the CDR3 is TGTGCCAGCTCACCACGGGAGGGGCAGGGGATGAACACTGAAGCTTTCTTT. Translation gives CASSPREGQGMNTEAFF.

The rearrangement uses TRBV27 and TRBJ2-5, with 7 bases matching TRBD2. There are 15 residues in the CDR3. Germline V gene sequence: CDR1 MNHEY, CDR2 SMNVEV (reference sequence). Losses at the gene ends were 3 bases for V and 5 bases for J; bases not matched to a gene: 9. CDR3 amino acids: CASSFLSGRLETQYF. The CDR3 DNA follows: TGTGCCAGCAGTTTCCTCTCCGGGAGGTTGGAGACCCAGTACTTC.

The rearrangement links TRBV9 to TRBJ1-1; 9 nucleotides line up with TRBD1. With V trimmed by 4 bases and J by 3 bases, 1 base remained unmatched. The CDR3 consists of 13 residues. Germline V gene sequence: CDR1 SGDLS, CDR2 YYNGEE. CDR3 in DNA: TGTGCCAGCAGCCGACAGGGGGACACTGAAGCTTTCTTT. The encoded protein is CASSRQGDTEAFF.

The chain is built from TRBV6-5 and TRBJ1-4; 7 bases fit TRBD1. This CDR3 region has 14 residues. V lost 6 bases, J lost 2 bases, and 3 bases stayed unmatched. Germline assignment: CDR1 MNHEY and CDR2 SVGAGI. The CDR3 DNA reads TGTGCCAGCAGCCAACAGGGGACTAATGAAAAACTGTTTTTT. It codes for CASSQQGTNEKLFF.

Only one count was recorded for this clone. The rearrangement links TRBV18 to TRBJ2-7; TRBD2 matches at 11 bases. The CDR3 sequence is 18 residues long. The trim removed 1 base at V and 0 bases at J, leaving 8 bases unmatched. Germline V gene lookup returns CDR1 KGHSH and CDR2 LQKENI. In DNA form, the CDR3 reads TGTGCCAGCTCACCACTCTCTCTTAGCGGGGGGGACTCCTACGAGCAGTACTTC. Encoded protein: CASSPLSLSGGDSYEQYF.

J is TRBJ2-2 and V is TRBV6-1; D is undetermined. The CDR3 contains 12 residues. Looked up from germline, CDR1 is MNHNS and CDR2 is SASEGT. The V and J ends lost 5 bases and 8 bases respectively, with 9 bases between them. The CDR3 here is CASSRPPGELFF. In nucleotides, the CDR3 is TGTGCCAGCAGTAGACCGCCTGGGGAGCTGTTTTTT.